This T cell receptor beta chain was captured in a study of shared clonotypes between healthy human individuals. Turning to the study itself: The plates for each donor numbered three CD4 naive, three CD4 memory, two CD8 naive and one CD8 memory. Study-wide results and caveats: Several donors held about 5.1% of naive CD4 clonotypes in common.

The V gene end was trimmed by 2 bases and the J gene end by 8 bases; junction bases not matched to a gene: 7. The CDR3 runs 15 residues. Germline values: CDR1 MNHEY, CDR2 SVGAGI. On this clone itself: Its antigen is unidentified.

The authors' processing: In the immunoSEQ data, sequences were junction-only and lacked quality scores, so filtering differed. Generated by immunoSEQ multiplex PCR, the TCRdb table keeps only in-frame clones and is missing some. D and trimming come from the DNA, and the V and J calls and clone size come from that table. The sample carries 2 million or so clones, approximately 95% recorded once. The sequencing input was naive CD4+ T cells sorted from blood. The subset here: CD45RA+ positively selected. J is TRBJ2-1 and V is TRBV6-5; 9 bases agree with TRBD2. The sequence derives from a man aged 18 to 29 in good health. CDR3 nucleotides: TGTGCCAGCAGTTACGGAGCGGGGGGCATGGATGAGCAGTTCTTC. It translates to CASSYGAGGMDEQFF.